This T cell receptor beta chain was captured by sequencing in a study of T cell responses to AZD1222 COVID-19 vaccine. Produced via immunoSEQ multiplex PCR; TCRdb's table is partial and in-frame only. This sample yields roughly 86,000 clones, of which 75% to 90% are seen a single time; roughly 32% belongs to the top ten. In regard to this clone: Its antigen is currently unknown.

The germline V gene has CDR1 LNHNV and CDR2 YYDKDF (reference sequence). The CDR3 has 16 amino acids. The ends were cut back, 4 bases at V and 2 bases at J, with 15 bases in the middle. Study observations and caveats: An increase in Spike-specific TCR breadth and depth was observed after two AZD1222 doses. Among the donors, most were white British and more were female, and clonal diversity was possibly underestimated. Scientists sampled the repertoires only once the peak T cell response had passed. Baseline seropositivity occurred in only a handful of AZD1222 recipients.

This specimen consisted of peripheral blood, obtained on day 0 of AZD1222 vaccination. This chain uses TRBV15 with TRBJ1-3; TRBD1 might be the D (6 bases). The origin of this receptor is an adult in good health. CDR3 sequence (DNA): TGTGCCACCAGCATAACAGGGAGGGATCCTGGAAACACCATATATTTT. As protein: CATSITGRDPGNTIYF.